Listed below are T cell receptor beta chains from one sample, sequenced in a study of graft-versus-host responses after intestinal transplantation. Sequencing used immunoSEQ multiplex PCR; TCRdb keeps in-frame clones, though not all of them. The sample has about 19,000 clones; 82% are singletons. The material sequenced was PBMCs, taken 14 days after transplant. These TCRs come from a human patient who received an intestinal transplant, so some T cells may come from the graft donor. CDR3s include the opening cysteine and the closing phenylalanine or tryptophan. A D gene is named only where the DNA matches it firmly. Rows give clone size only sometimes, using once, few, many, or a class for an expanded clone.

j_call,d_call,clone_size,v_call,cdr3_aa,cdr3_nt
TRBJ2-7,-,-,TRBV7-9,CASSLVGNPYEQYF,TGTGCCAGCAGCTTAGTAGGTAACCCCTACGAGCAGTACTTC
TRBJ2-2,TRBD2,-,TRBV30,CAWSVRLAGGPGTGELFF,TGTGCCTGGAGTGTACGGCTAGCGGGAGGGCCGGGGACCGGGGAGCTGTTTTTT
TRBJ1-1,TRBD1,-,TRBV27,CASSFVGTGPTEAFF,TGTGCCAGCAGTTTCGTGGGGACAGGGCCGACTGAAGCTTTCTTT
TRBJ2-7,TRBD2,-,TRBV6-5,CASNPTTSGGMYF,TGTGCCAGCAACCCTACGACTAGCGGGGGGATGTACTTC
TRBJ1-1,-,-,TRBV19,CASSMGRGAQGTEAFF,TGTGCCAGTAGTATGGGTCGGGGGGCGCAGGGAACTGAAGCTTTCTTT
TRBJ2-1,TRBD2,-,TRBV4-2,CASSQESAGRLPSSFDNEQFF,TGTGCCAGCAGCCAAGAGTCAGCGGGAAGGCTCCCTTCCTCTTTTGACAATGAGCAGTTCTTC
TRBJ1-1,-,-,TRBV4-1,CASSPGLGNTEAFF,TGCGCCAGCAGCCCGGGGTTAGGGAACACTGAAGCTTTCTTT
TRBJ2-5,TRBD1,-,TRBV5-4,CASSSRTGQETQYF,TGTGCCAGCAGCTCCCGGACAGGGCAAGAGACCCAGTACTTC
TRBJ1-2,TRBD1,once,TRBV5-4,CASSGWTGNYGYTF,TGTGCCAGCAGCGGTTGGACAGGGAACTATGGCTACACCTTC
TRBJ2-1,TRBD1,-,TRBV5-1,CASSLGQGAYNEQFF,TGCGCCAGCAGCTTAGGCCAGGGGGCGTACAATGAGCAGTTCTTC
TRBJ2-3,-,once,TRBV5-6,CASSVPSSDTQYF,TGTGCCAGCAGCGTCCCAAGCTCAGATACGCAGTATTTT
TRBJ2-2,-,-,TRBV19,CASSIKGSGELFF,TGTGCCAGTAGTATTAAGGGGAGCGGGGAGCTGTTTTTT
TRBJ2-1,-,-,TRBV28,CASSLGEMWNEQFF,TGTGCCAGCAGTTTAGGAGAAATGTGGAATGAGCAGTTCTTC
TRBJ2-2,-,-,TRBV6-1,CASSPLESGELFF,TGTGCCAGCAGCCCACTAGAAAGCGGGGAGCTGTTTTTT
TRBJ2-1,-,-,TRBV6-5,CASSPRWLENNEQFF,TGTGCCAGCAGCCCTAGGTGGCTAGAAAACAATGAGCAGTTCTTC
TRBJ2-2,-,-,TRBV6-1,CASRVLTGELFF,TGTGCCAGCAGGGTTCTTACCGGGGAGCTGTTTTTT
TRBJ1-1,-,-,TRBV6-5,CASSYTNQNTEAFF,TGTGCCAGCAGTTACACAAATCAGAACACTGAAGCTTTCTTT
TRBJ2-7,-,-,TRBV14,CASSRSGKGYEQYF,TGTGCCAGCAGCCGGTCAGGGAAAGGTTACGAGCAGTACTTC
TRBJ1-1,-,-,TRBV30,CASRAIYRDTEAFF,TGTGCCTCGCGGGCCATATACAGGGACACTGAAGCTTTCTTT
TRBJ1-2,-,-,TRBV29-1,CSVGWISGIRDGYTF,TGCAGCGTGGGATGGATATCAGGGATTAGAGATGGCTACACCTTC
TRBJ2-3,TRBD2,-,TRBV9,CASSVGLAGGPGTQYF,TGTGCCAGCAGCGTAGGACTAGCGGGAGGGCCTGGAACGCAGTATTTT
TRBJ2-7,-,-,TRBV5-6,CASSWGAGASYEQYF,TGTGCCAGCAGCTGGGGGGCGGGGGCCTCCTACGAGCAGTACTTC
TRBJ2-7,TRBD1,-,TRBV5-6,CASSLAGQGAYEQYF,TGTGCCAGCAGCTTGGCGGGACAGGGGGCCTACGAGCAGTACTTC
TRBJ1-1,-,-,TRBV2,CASSEQGNTEAFF,TGTGCCAGCAGTGAACAGGGGAACACTGAAGCTTTCTTT
TRBJ1-5,-,-,TRBV28,CASSPQGLFQPQHF,TGTGCCAGCAGTCCGCAGGGGTTATTTCAGCCCCAGCATTTT
TRBJ2-7,-,-,TRBV6-6,CASSYSVDEQYF,TGTGCCAGCAGTTACTCAGTCGACGAGCAGTACTTC
TRBJ1-1,-,-,TRBV6-1,CASKEWELNTEAFF,TGTGCCAGCAAAGAGTGGGAGCTGAACACTGAAGCTTTCTTT
TRBJ1-1,TRBD1,-,TRBV6-1,CANRQGVNTEAFF,TGTGCCAACCGACAGGGGGTAAACACTGAAGCTTTCTTT
TRBJ2-1,TRBD2,-,TRBV13,CASTSPGREEYNEQFF,TGTGCCAGCACTTCCCCCGGGAGGGAGGAGTACAATGAGCAGTTCTTC
TRBJ2-1,TRBD2,-,TRBV6-1,CASSENLVLAGGPSEQFF,TGTGCCAGCAGTGAAAACCTCGTACTAGCGGGAGGGCCTAGTGAGCAGTTCTTC
TRBJ2-1,TRBD2,-,TRBV19,CASSRLAGGYNEQFF,TGTGCCAGTAGTAGACTAGCGGGTGGCTACAATGAGCAGTTCTTC
TRBJ1-1,TRBD1,-,TRBV9,CASSEGAGNTEAFF,TGTGCCAGCAGCGAGGGGGCCGGGAACACTGAAGCTTTCTTT
TRBJ2-7,-,-,TRBV4-1,CASSQSQRYEQYF,TGCGCCAGCAGCCAATCACAGCGTTACGAGCAGTACTTC
TRBJ2-3,-,-,TRBV4-2,CASSPEFIGQATDTQYF,TGTGCCAGCAGCCCCGAGTTTATAGGCCAGGCCACAGATACGCAGTATTTT
TRBJ2-7,-,few,TRBV29-1,CSVAYEQYF,TGCAGCGTTGCGTACGAGCAGTACTTC
TRBJ2-3,-,-,TRBV19,CATTVYESDTQYF,TGTGCCACTACAGTATATGAGTCGGATACGCAGTATTTT
TRBJ1-2,TRBD1,-,TRBV19,CASSLTGGEDYGYTF,TGTGCCAGTAGTCTAACAGGGGGCGAGGACTATGGCTACACCTTC
TRBJ1-1,-,-,TRBV11-1,CASSLGDVTEAFF,TGTGCCAGCAGCTTAGGGGACGTCACTGAAGCTTTCTTT
TRBJ2-7,-,-,TRBV5-6,CASSLAYEQYF,TGTGCCAGCAGCTTGGCTTACGAGCAGTACTTC
TRBJ2-7,-,once,TRBV28,CASSAGWGLYEQYF,TGTGCCAGCTCCGCGGGCTGGGGGCTTTACGAGCAGTACTTC
TRBJ2-2,-,-,TRBV6-5,CASSAGQNTGELFF,TGTGCCAGCAGTGCGGGACAAAACACCGGGGAGCTGTTTTTT
TRBJ2-1,-,-,TRBV28,CASSETGIIYNEQFF,TGTGCCAGCAGTGAAACAGGGATAATCTACAATGAGCAGTTCTTC
TRBJ1-1,TRBD1,-,TRBV11-3,CASSLGQGRYTEAFF,TGTGCCAGCAGCCTCGGACAGGGGAGGTACACTGAAGCTTTCTTT
TRBJ1-5,TRBD1,-,TRBV30,CAWSVGQGEQPQHF,TGTGCCTGGAGTGTAGGACAGGGTGAACAGCCCCAGCATTTT
TRBJ2-7,-,-,TRBV5-1,CASSLNAYYEQYF,TGCGCCAGCAGCCTAAACGCTTACTACGAGCAGTACTTC
TRBJ2-7,-,-,TRBV5-1,CASSLAVDEQYF,TGCGCCAGCAGCTTGGCCGTAGACGAGCAGTACTTC
TRBJ2-1,TRBD2,few,TRBV10-1,CASSEKLREVYNEQFF,TGCGCCAGCAGTGAGAAACTGCGGGAGGTCTACAATGAGCAGTTCTTC
TRBJ2-7,TRBD1,few,TRBV6-4,CASSDPWDRGLYEQYF,TGTGCCAGCAGTGACCCTTGGGACAGGGGGCTCTACGAGCAGTACTTC
TRBJ2-2,TRBD2,-,TRBV7-3,CASSFYGRADTGELFF,TGTGCCAGCAGCTTTTACGGGAGGGCCGATACCGGGGAGCTGTTTTTT
TRBJ2-5,-,once,TRBV2,CASRAETSQETQYF,TGTGCCAGCAGAGCTGAAACCTCCCAAGAGACCCAGTACTTC
TRBJ1-1,-,-,TRBV5-6,CASSPDPNTEAFF,TGTGCCAGCAGCCCGGATCCAAACACTGAAGCTTTCTTT
TRBJ1-6,-,-,TRBV28,CASRHQGFDESPLHF,TGTGCCAGCAGACACCAGGGGTTCGATGAATCACCCCTCCACTTT
TRBJ1-2,-,-,TRBV6-1,CASSEEDSSPYGYTF,TGTGCCAGCAGTGAAGAGGACAGTTCCCCCTATGGCTACACCTTC
TRBJ1-2,TRBD1,-,TRBV29-1,CSVETGGSGYTF,TGCAGCGTTGAGACAGGGGGAAGTGGCTACACCTTC